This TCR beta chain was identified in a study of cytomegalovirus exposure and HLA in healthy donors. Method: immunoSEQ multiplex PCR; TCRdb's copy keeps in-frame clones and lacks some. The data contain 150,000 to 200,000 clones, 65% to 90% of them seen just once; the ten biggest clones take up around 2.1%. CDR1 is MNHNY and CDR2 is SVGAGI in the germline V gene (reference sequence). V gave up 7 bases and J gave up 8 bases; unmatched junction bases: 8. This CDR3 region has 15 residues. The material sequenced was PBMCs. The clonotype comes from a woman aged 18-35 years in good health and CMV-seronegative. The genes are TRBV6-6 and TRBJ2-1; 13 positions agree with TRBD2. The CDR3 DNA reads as TGTGCCAGCACCGAACTAGCGGGAGGGCTGGATGAGCAGTTCTTC. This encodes CASTELAGGLDEQFF.